A single sample is the source of the 20 T cell receptor beta chains below, sequenced in a study of CD8 T cells in Susac syndrome. An input of roughly 0.5 to 1 ug of RNA was subjected to reverse transcription using random hexamers. A single record per CDR3 protein comes from TCRdb applying MiXCR to the immunoSEQ multiplex PCR reads. The table includes roughly 200,000 distinct CDR3 sequences, about 94% detected once. Material for sequencing was CD4+ T cells from PBMCs. The receptors derive from a human donor in good health.

Only one count was recorded for this clonotype. The V gene is TRBV27, the J gene TRBJ2-7; 9 bases match TRBD1. The CDR3 consists of 14 residues. The junction had 10 bases not matched to a gene; V was cut back by 4 bases and J by 9 bases. Per germline, CDR1 MNHEY and CDR2 SMNVEV (reference sequence). DNA of the CDR3: TGTGCCAGCAGTTCCGACAGGGGGGTCGCCGTGCAGTACTTC. Encoded protein: CASSSDRGVAVQYF.

The rearrangement links TRBV15 to TRBJ1-5, with D uncertain. Germline V gene sequence: CDR1 LNHNV, CDR2 YYDKDF (reference sequence). This CDR3 comprises 15 residues. The V end was cut by 5 bases, the J end by 0 bases, with 11 bases between. This chain's CDR3 is CATSGLGFSNQPQHF. Here the CDR3 DNA reads TGTGCCACCAGCGGACTTGGTTTTAGCAATCAGCCCCAGCATTTT.

The chain employs TRBV27 and TRBJ2-1, with a weak D call TRBD2 (5 bases). Germline V gene sequence: CDR1 MNHEY, CDR2 SMNVEV (reference sequence). The CDR3 consists of 14 residues. Between the trimmed V and J ends, which lost 0 bases and 6 bases, there was a span of 9 bases. CDR3 loop: CASSLSRESNEQFF. CDR3 sequence (DNA): TGTGCCAGCAGTTTATCGAGGGAGAGCAATGAGCAGTTCTTC.

V is TRBV20-1 and J is TRBJ1-5; D is uncertain. Looked up from germline, CDR1 is DFQATT and CDR2 is SNEGSKA (reference sequence). V was clipped by 0 bases and J by 11 bases, with 17 bases between them. The CDR3 has 14 residues. The CDR3: CSARDLFSAAAQHF. As DNA, the CDR3 is TGCAGTGCTAGAGATCTTTTTTCGGCGGCAGCCCAGCATTTT.

This clonotype appeared once. The CDR3 region is CASSEETDPRLYEQYF. The DNA of the CDR3 is TGTGCCAGCAGTGAAGAGACAGACCCACGCCTCTACGAGCAGTACTTC. The chain carries TRBV2 and TRBJ2-7; a possible D gene is TRBD1 (5 bases). The CDR3 extends over 16 amino acids. V was cut by 1 base and J by 3 bases, with 16 bases left in between. Germline CDR1 is SNHLY and CDR2 is FYNNEI.

The chain carries TRBV6-5 and TRBJ2-7; 7 nucleotides line up with TRBD2. The V gene end was trimmed by 6 bases and the J gene end by 3 bases; junction bases not matched to a gene: 5. The length of the CDR3 is 13 residues. Germline V CDR1 and CDR2: MNHEY, SVGAGI. DNA for the CDR3: TGTGCCAGCAGCCGACTAGCCAACTACGAGCAGTACTTC. Its protein is CASSRLANYEQYF.

This clonotype was seen a single time. V gene TRBV3-1 combines with J gene TRBJ2-7; tentatively, D is TRBD2 (5 bases). V lost 1 base, J lost 0 bases, and 10 bases lay in between. The germline CDR1 and CDR2 sequences are LGHDT and YNNKEL (reference sequence). The CDR3 covers 15 residues. The CDR3 region is CASSQVNGGSYEQYF. The CDR3 DNA reads TGTGCCAGCAGCCAAGTTAACGGAGGCTCCTACGAGCAGTACTTC.

The rearrangement links TRBV30 to TRBJ1-2; maybe TRBD1 (6 bases). Germline CDR1 and CDR2: GTSNPN and SVGIG (reference sequence). The CDR3 is made up of 12 amino acids. The V end was cut by 0 bases, the J end by 10 bases, with 12 bases between. CDR3 nucleotide sequence: TGTGCCTGGAGTGTACAGGGTGGAGCCTACACCTTC. Translating gives CAWSVQGGAYTF.

The rearrangement uses TRBV29-1 and TRBJ2-5; 9 positions match TRBD1. The J segment lost 1 base and the V segment lost 6 bases, leaving 9 bases of the junction unmatched. Germline-derived CDR1 and CDR2 are SQVTM and ANQGSEA. The CDR3 loop spans 15 amino acids. As DNA, the CDR3 is TGCAGCGTCCAAAGGGACAGGGCGGTCCAAGAGACCCAGTACTTC. Translated: CSVQRDRAVQETQYF.

The CDR3 reads CSVANSGANVLTF. The CDR3 region has the DNA TGCAGCGTCGCAAACTCTGGGGCCAACGTCCTGACTTTC. The chain couples TRBV29-1 to TRBJ2-6, with D uncertain. Between the trimmed V and J ends, which lost 6 bases and 0 bases, there was a span of 6 bases. The germline V gene encodes CDR1 SQVTM and CDR2 ANQGSEA. This CDR3 has 13 amino acids.

The CDR3 coding sequence is TGTGCCAGCAGTGAGACTAGCGACACAGATACGCAGTATTTT. Encoded protein: CASSETSDTDTQYF. The chain has TRBV6-4 and TRBJ2-3; TRBD2 agrees at 8 bases. The CDR3 consists of 14 residues. Trimming cost V 3 bases and J 2 bases; bases outside gene matches: 1. Germline V gene data show CDR1 as MRHNA and CDR2 as SNTAGT.

The chain employs TRBV12-3 or TRBV12-4 and TRBJ2-5; a weak D match, TRBD1 (5 bases). This CDR3 comprises 13 residues. V dropped 1 base and J dropped 4 bases, with 7 bases sitting between them. CDR3 in amino acids: CASSLGQLETQYF. The CDR3 nucleotides are TGTGCCAGCAGTTTAGGACAGTTAGAGACCCAGTACTTC.

The chain couples TRBV30 to TRBJ2-6; D gene uncertain. V lost 0 bases and J 1 base, leaving 7 bases between the germline ends. Germline V gene data show CDR1 as GTSNPN and CDR2 as SVGIG (reference sequence). The CDR3 runs 15 residues. The CDR3 protein is CAWSVGQSGANVLTF. The CDR3, as DNA: TGTGCCTGGAGTGTGGGCCAGTCTGGGGCCAACGTCCTGACTTTC.

The chain couples TRBV5-1 to TRBJ2-1, with TRBD1 matching 7 bases. The CDR3 runs to 15 residues. The germline CDR1 and CDR2 sequences are SGHRS and YFSETQ. The ends lost 4 bases at V and 2 bases at J; junction bases unmatched: 6. In DNA form, the CDR3 reads TGCGCCAGCAGCCTGACAGGGTCAGCCTACAATGAGCAGTTCTTC. Translation gives CASSLTGSAYNEQFF.

This sequence joins TRBV29-1 and TRBJ2-7, with 9 nucleotides matching TRBD2. J was trimmed by 4 bases and V by 5 bases; bases with no gene match: 12. The CDR3 runs 15 residues. The V gene's germline CDR1 is SQVTM and CDR2 ANQGSEA. CDR3 loop: CSVRRRASGEYEQYF. CDR3 sequence (DNA): TGCAGCGTTCGCCGACGGGCTAGCGGGGAATACGAGCAGTACTTC.

This clonotype was observed a single time. V is TRBV3-1 and J is TRBJ2-5; D is ambiguous. Trimming removed 1 base from V and 10 bases from J, with 4 bases in between. CDR1 and CDR2 from the germline V gene are LGHDT and YNNKEL (reference sequence). This CDR3 is built from 10 residues. The CDR3 coding sequence is TGTGCCAGCAGCCAAGGGGACCAGTACTTC. It codes for CASSQGDQYF.

The CDR3 sequence: CSARPPSGYTF. CDR3 DNA: TGCAGTGCTAGACCCCCGTCGGGCTACACCTTC. This rearrangement joins TRBV20-1 to TRBJ1-2; unclear D gene. CDR3 length: 11 amino acids. The germline V gene encodes CDR1 DFQATT and CDR2 SNEGSKA (reference sequence). V dropped 2 bases and J dropped 8 bases, with 9 bases sitting between them.

The chain employs TRBV29-1 and TRBJ1-5; weak D call: TRBD1 (5 bases). Germline assignment: CDR1 SQVTM and CDR2 ANQGSEA. Between the trimmed V and J ends, which lost 4 bases and 0 bases, there was a span of 10 bases. The CDR3 is made up of 14 amino acids. The CDR3 DNA follows: TGCAGCGTTGCGGGACCGAGTAGCAATCAGCCCCAGCATTTT. Translated: CSVAGPSSNQPQHF.

The chain's CDR3 is CASSWRGWTSTDTQYF. DNA of the CDR3: TGTGCCAGCAGCTGGCGCGGGTGGACTAGCACAGATACGCAGTATTTT. V is TRBV7-2 and J is TRBJ2-3; a weak D match, TRBD2 (5 bases). Trimming stripped 4 bases from V and 0 bases from J, with 14 bases between. This CDR3 region has 16 residues. CDR1 is SGHTA and CDR2 is FQGNSA in the germline V gene.

The rearrangement links TRBV12-3 or TRBV12-4 to TRBJ1-2; D perhaps matches TRBD1 (5 bases). The CDR3 length is 12 residues. With 7 bases removed from V and 4 bases from J, the gap between germline ends came to 10 bases. The CDR3 region has the DNA TGTGCCAGCACGGGGGATGGCTATGGCTACACCTTC. The encoded protein is CASTGDGYGYTF.